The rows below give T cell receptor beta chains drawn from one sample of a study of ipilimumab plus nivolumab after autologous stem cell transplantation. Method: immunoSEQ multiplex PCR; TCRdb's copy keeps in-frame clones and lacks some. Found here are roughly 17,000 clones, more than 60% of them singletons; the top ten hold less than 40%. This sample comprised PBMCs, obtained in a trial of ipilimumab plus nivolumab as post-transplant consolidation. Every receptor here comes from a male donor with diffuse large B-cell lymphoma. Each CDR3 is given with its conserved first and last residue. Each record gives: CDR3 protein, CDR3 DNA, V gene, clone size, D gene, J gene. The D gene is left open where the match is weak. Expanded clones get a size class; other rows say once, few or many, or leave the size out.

CDR3aa: CSASRTLEGGTQYF
CDR3nt: TGCAGCGCTTCCCGGACGCTGGAGGGAGGGACCCAGTACTTC
v_gene: TRBV29-1
abundance: NA
d_gene: NA
j_gene: TRBJ2-5

CDR3aa: CASIGASLNEQFF
CDR3nt: TGTGCCAGCATTGGAGCCAGTCTTAATGAGCAGTTCTTC
v_gene: TRBV6-1
abundance: NA
d_gene: NA
j_gene: TRBJ2-1

CDR3aa: CASSANFDEQFF
CDR3nt: TGCGCCAGCAGCGCCAATTTCGATGAGCAGTTCTTC
v_gene: TRBV5-1
abundance: NA
d_gene: NA
j_gene: TRBJ2-1

CDR3aa: CASRHIAGGPDEQYF
CDR3nt: TGTGCCAGCAGACACATAGCGGGAGGGCCCGACGAGCAGTACTTC
v_gene: TRBV7-9
abundance: NA
d_gene: TRBD2
j_gene: TRBJ2-7

CDR3aa: CASSLDGGINEKLFF
CDR3nt: TGTGCCAGCAGCTTGGATGGAGGTATTAATGAAAAACTGTTTTTT
v_gene: TRBV5-6
abundance: NA
d_gene: NA
j_gene: TRBJ1-4

CDR3aa: CASSRTFQETQYF
CDR3nt: TGTGCTAGCAGCCGAACCTTCCAAGAGACCCAGTACTTC
v_gene: TRBV7-7
abundance: once
d_gene: NA
j_gene: TRBJ2-5

CDR3aa: CASSVQAGTEAFF
CDR3nt: TGTGCCAGCAGTGTCCAGGCGGGCACTGAAGCTTTCTTT
v_gene: TRBV6-4
abundance: once
d_gene: NA
j_gene: TRBJ1-1

CDR3aa: CASSPAETNTEAFF
CDR3nt: TGTGCCAGCAGCCCAGCGGAAACTAACACTGAAGCTTTCTTT
v_gene: TRBV7-6
abundance: NA
d_gene: NA
j_gene: TRBJ1-1

CDR3aa: CASRVQETQYF
CDR3nt: TGTGCCTCCCGGGTACAAGAGACCCAGTACTTC
v_gene: TRBV2
abundance: NA
d_gene: NA
j_gene: TRBJ2-5

CDR3aa: CASTSQGLGPGELFF
CDR3nt: TGCGCCAGCACCTCACAGGGACTAGGCCCCGGGGAGCTGTTTTTT
v_gene: TRBV5-1
abundance: NA
d_gene: TRBD2
j_gene: TRBJ2-2

CDR3aa: CASRGQINEQYF
CDR3nt: TGTGCCAGCAGGGGCCAGATCAACGAGCAGTACTTC
v_gene: TRBV6-1
abundance: NA
d_gene: NA
j_gene: TRBJ2-7

CDR3aa: CASSLGGRGTGELFF
CDR3nt: TGCGCCAGCAGCTTGGGGGGCAGGGGCACCGGGGAGCTGTTTTTT
v_gene: TRBV5-1
abundance: NA
d_gene: NA
j_gene: TRBJ2-2

CDR3aa: CASSLRSSGEETQYF
CDR3nt: TGCGCCAGCAGCCTACGATCTAGCGGGGAAGAGACCCAGTACTTC
v_gene: TRBV5-1
abundance: few
d_gene: TRBD2
j_gene: TRBJ2-5

CDR3aa: CASSTTSFSNQPQHF
CDR3nt: TGTGCCAGCAGCACCACATCTTTTAGCAATCAGCCCCAGCATTTT
v_gene: TRBV2
abundance: few
d_gene: NA
j_gene: TRBJ1-5

CDR3aa: CASSLPWDTRGELFF
CDR3nt: TGTGCCAGCAGCTTGCCTTGGGACACCCGCGGGGAGCTGTTTTTT
v_gene: TRBV5-4
abundance: NA
d_gene: NA
j_gene: TRBJ2-2

CDR3aa: CASSPPGGYGYTF
CDR3nt: TGTGCCAGCAGCCCCCCAGGGGGCTATGGCTACACCTTC
v_gene: TRBV5-6
abundance: NA
d_gene: TRBD1
j_gene: TRBJ1-2

CDR3aa: CASSRLGTATYEQYF
CDR3nt: TGTGCCAGCAGCCGACTGGGGACAGCCACCTACGAGCAGTACTTC
v_gene: TRBV27
abundance: once
d_gene: TRBD1
j_gene: TRBJ2-7

CDR3aa: CASSQWEGNEQFF
CDR3nt: TGCGCCAGCAGCCAATGGGAGGGGAATGAGCAGTTCTTC
v_gene: TRBV4-1
abundance: NA
d_gene: TRBD2
j_gene: TRBJ2-1

CDR3aa: CASSLGVTQFF
CDR3nt: TGTGCCAGCAGCTTAGGCGTAACGCAGTTCTTC
v_gene: TRBV7-2
abundance: NA
d_gene: NA
j_gene: TRBJ2-1

CDR3aa: CSARMEEQFF
CDR3nt: TGCAGTGCTAGGATGGAAGAGCAGTTCTTC
v_gene: TRBV20-1
abundance: few
d_gene: NA
j_gene: TRBJ2-1

CDR3aa: CASSFPGLAGQNTGELFF
CDR3nt: TGTGCCAGCAGCTTCCCGGGACTAGCGGGACAGAACACCGGGGAGCTGTTTTTT
v_gene: TRBV7-2
abundance: NA
d_gene: TRBD2
j_gene: TRBJ2-2

CDR3aa: CASSSNGNTEAFF
CDR3nt: TGTGCCAGCAGCTCAAACGGGAACACTGAAGCTTTCTTT
v_gene: TRBV7-3
abundance: NA
d_gene: NA
j_gene: TRBJ1-1

CDR3aa: CATSRDAASSYNEQFF
CDR3nt: TGTGCCACCAGCAGAGATGCGGCAAGCTCCTACAATGAGCAGTTCTTC
v_gene: TRBV15
abundance: NA
d_gene: NA
j_gene: TRBJ2-1

CDR3aa: CASSVTGANTGELFF
CDR3nt: TGTGCCAGCAGCGTAACGGGGGCTAACACCGGGGAGCTGTTTTTT
v_gene: TRBV9
abundance: NA
d_gene: NA
j_gene: TRBJ2-2

CDR3aa: CASSLDQRAVTDTQYF
CDR3nt: TGTGCCAGCAGCTTAGATCAGCGGGCAGTCACAGATACGCAGTATTTT
v_gene: TRBV7-8
abundance: NA
d_gene: NA
j_gene: TRBJ2-3

CDR3aa: CASSKTPGGTYNEQFF
CDR3nt: TGTGCCAGTAGTAAAACCCCCGGCGGAACCTACAATGAGCAGTTCTTC
v_gene: TRBV19
abundance: NA
d_gene: NA
j_gene: TRBJ2-1

CDR3aa: CASSLRGLVAGYTF
CDR3nt: TGTGCCAGCAGCTTACGGGGGCTGGTGGCTGGCTACACCTTC
v_gene: TRBV5-6
abundance: NA
d_gene: NA
j_gene: TRBJ1-2

CDR3aa: CASSHGNSRELFF
CDR3nt: TGTGCCAGCAGCCACGGGAACAGTAGGGAGCTGTTTTTT
v_gene: TRBV7-3
abundance: NA
d_gene: NA
j_gene: TRBJ2-2

CDR3aa: CASSLYRATEAFF
CDR3nt: TGTGCCAGCAGTTTATACAGGGCCACTGAAGCTTTCTTT
v_gene: TRBV11-3
abundance: NA
d_gene: NA
j_gene: TRBJ1-1

CDR3aa: CASSESSEVDTQYF
CDR3nt: TGCGCCAGCAGTGAGTCGAGCGAGGTAGATACGCAGTATTTT
v_gene: TRBV10-2
abundance: NA
d_gene: NA
j_gene: TRBJ2-3

CDR3aa: CASSHGLAGGYEQYF
CDR3nt: TGTGCCAGCAGCCATGGACTAGCGGGAGGGTACGAGCAGTACTTC
v_gene: TRBV5-8
abundance: medium-sized
d_gene: TRBD2
j_gene: TRBJ2-7

CDR3aa: CASSGPGQGALQPQHF
CDR3nt: TGTGCCAGCAGTGGTCCGGGACAGGGGGCGCTTCAGCCCCAGCATTTT
v_gene: TRBV6-1
abundance: NA
d_gene: TRBD1
j_gene: TRBJ1-5